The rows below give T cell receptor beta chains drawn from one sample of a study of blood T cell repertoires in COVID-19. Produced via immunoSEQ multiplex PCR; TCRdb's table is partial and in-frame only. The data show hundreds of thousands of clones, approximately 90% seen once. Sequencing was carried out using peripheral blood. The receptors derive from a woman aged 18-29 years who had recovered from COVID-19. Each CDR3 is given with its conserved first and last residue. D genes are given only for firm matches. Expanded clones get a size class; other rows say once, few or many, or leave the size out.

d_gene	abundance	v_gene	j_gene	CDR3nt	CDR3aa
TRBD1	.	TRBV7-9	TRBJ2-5	TGTGCCAGCAGCTCTACGGACAGGGGGTGGCAAGAGACCCAGTACTTC	CASSSTDRGWQETQYF
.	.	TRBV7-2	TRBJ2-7	TGTGCCAGCAGCTGGGACAATGGACCCTACGAGCAGTACTTC	CASSWDNGPYEQYF
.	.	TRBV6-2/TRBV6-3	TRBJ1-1	TGTGCCAGCAGTTATTGGGCCGTGAACACTGAAGCTTTCTTT	CASSYWAVNTEAFF
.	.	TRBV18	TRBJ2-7	TGTGCCAGCTCACCGGGGAGCGTAGCCTACGAGCAGTACTTC	CASSPGSVAYEQYF
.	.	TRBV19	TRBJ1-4	TGTGCCAGCACGATTTCAGGGGCGTGGGGTGAAAAACTGTTTTTT	CASTISGAWGEKLFF
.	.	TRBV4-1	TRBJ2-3	TGCGCCAGCAGCCAGGGGGGGCGGGGAGATACGCAGTATTTT	CASSQGGRGDTQYF
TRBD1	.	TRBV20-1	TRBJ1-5	TGCAGTGCTCAGGGACAGAACCAGCATTTT	CSAQGQNQHF
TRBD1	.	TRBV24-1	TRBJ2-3	TGTGCCACCGGACAGGGGAGCACAGATACGCAGTATTTT	CATGQGSTDTQYF
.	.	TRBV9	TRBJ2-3	TGTGCCAGCAGCCCGAGGCGGGACAGCCGCACAGATACGCAGTATTTT	CASSPRRDSRTDTQYF
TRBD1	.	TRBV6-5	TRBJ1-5	TGTGCCAGCAGTTACTCGGGACAGGGCGATCAGCCCCAGCATTTT	CASSYSGQGDQPQHF
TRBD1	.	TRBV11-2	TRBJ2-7	TGTGCCAGCAGCTTCGGCAGGGGGCTATACGAGCAGTACTTC	CASSFGRGLYEQYF
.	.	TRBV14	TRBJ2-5	TGTGCCAGCAGCCCTCGCGGTGTGGAAGAGACCCAGTACTTC	CASSPRGVEETQYF
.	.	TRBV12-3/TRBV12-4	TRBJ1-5	TGTGCCAGCGGCTATCAGCCCCAGCATTTT	CASGYQPQHF
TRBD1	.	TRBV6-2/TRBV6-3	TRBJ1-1	TGTGCCAGCAGTTACTCGGGACAGGGCGCTGAAGCTTTCTTT	CASSYSGQGAEAFF
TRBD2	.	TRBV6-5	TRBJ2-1	TGTGCCAGCAGTTTTACAACTAGCGGGAGGGATGAGCAGTTCTTC	CASSFTTSGRDEQFF
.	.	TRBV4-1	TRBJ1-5	TGCGCCAGCAGCCAGACTGCAAATCAGCCCCAGCATTTT	CASSQTANQPQHF
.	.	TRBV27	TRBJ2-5	TGTGCCAGCAGTTTATTATCAGAACAAGAGACCCAGTACTTC	CASSLLSEQETQYF
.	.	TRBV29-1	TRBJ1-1	TGCAGCGTTGTACGGCAGGGTGAAGCTTTCTTT	CSVVRQGEAFF
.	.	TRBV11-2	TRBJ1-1	TGTGCCAGCAGCAAGGGGTATGAAGCTTTCTTT	CASSKGYEAFF
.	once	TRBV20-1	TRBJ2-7	TGCAGTTTCTCTAGTTCCTACGAGCAGTACTTC	CSFSSSYEQYF
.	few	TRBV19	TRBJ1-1	TGTGCCAGTAGTATCTTTGTAGGGGTAGGGGCTGAAGCTTTCTTT	CASSIFVGVGAEAFF
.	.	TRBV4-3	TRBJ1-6	TGCGCCAGCAGCCAAGACAGCTCCTATAATTCACCCCTCCACTTT	CASSQDSSYNSPLHF
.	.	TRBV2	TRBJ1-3	TGTGCCAGCAGTCGGACAGTAGGAAACACCATATATTTT	CASSRTVGNTIYF
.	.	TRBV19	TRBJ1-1	TGTGCCAGTAGTATGAGCGGGGGGAACACTGAAGCTTTCTTT	CASSMSGGNTEAFF
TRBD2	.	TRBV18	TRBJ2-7	TGTGCCAGCTCACCAGCGCCGGTAGGCCGCCGGGGCGGGAGGGCCTTGATCGAGCAGTACTTC	CASSPAPVGRRGGRALIEQYF
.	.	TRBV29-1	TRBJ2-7	TGCAGCGTTCTACAGCCCTACGAGCAGTACTTC	CSVLQPYEQYF
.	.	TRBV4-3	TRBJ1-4	TGCGCCAGCAGCCAAACCAGGCGCCGGGACGGGGGGGATGAAAAACTGTTTTTT	CASSQTRRRDGGDEKLFF
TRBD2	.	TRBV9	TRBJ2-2	TGTGCCAGCAGCGTTCCTAGCGGGAGGGCCGCGGACACCGGGGAGCTGTTTTTT	CASSVPSGRAADTGELFF
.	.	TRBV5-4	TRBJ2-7	TGTGCCAGCAGCCCATGGGGGTGGGAGGCCAACTACGAGCAGTACTTC	CASSPWGWEANYEQYF
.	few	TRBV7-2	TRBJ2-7	TGTGCCAGCAGCCCTCGGGTCCTAGCTGGCGAGCAGTACTTC	CASSPRVLAGEQYF
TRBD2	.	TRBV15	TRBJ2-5	TGTGCCACCAGCAAAGACCGGGGGGCGGGAGGCCTCACAGGGACCCAGTACTTC	CATSKDRGAGGLTGTQYF
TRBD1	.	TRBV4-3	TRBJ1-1	TGCGCCAGCAGCCAAGGAGGGGGCCCTACTGAAGCTTTCTTT	CASSQGGGPTEAFF
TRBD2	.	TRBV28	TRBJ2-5	TGTGCCAGCAGTCCGACTAGCGGATTGCAAGAGACCCAGTACTTC	CASSPTSGLQETQYF
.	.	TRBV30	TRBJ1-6	TGTGCCTGGAGTGCTGATTCACCCCTCCACTTT	CAWSADSPLHF
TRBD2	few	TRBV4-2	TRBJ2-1	TGTGCCAGCAGCCCACTAGACTATAGCGGGAGTAATTACAATGAGCAGTTCTTC	CASSPLDYSGSNYNEQFF
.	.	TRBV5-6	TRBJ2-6	TGTGCCAGCAGCTTCGGGTCTGGGGCCAACGTCCTGACTTTC	CASSFGSGANVLTF
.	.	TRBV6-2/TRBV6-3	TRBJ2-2	TGTGCCAGCAGTTACAATTTCCTTTATTCGAACACCGGGGAGCTGTTTTTT	CASSYNFLYSNTGELFF
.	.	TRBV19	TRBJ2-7	TGTGCCAGGTCCGACAGAGCCTACGAGCAGTACTTC	CARSDRAYEQYF
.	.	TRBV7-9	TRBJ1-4	TGTGCCAGCAGTCGAGTGACTAATGAAAAACTGTTTTTT	CASSRVTNEKLFF
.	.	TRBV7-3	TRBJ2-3	TGTGCCAGCAGCCCCCAGGGTACAGATACGCAGTATTTT	CASSPQGTDTQYF
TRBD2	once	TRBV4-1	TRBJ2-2	TGCGCCAGCAGCCCCCCAAGCGGGGCTCCCGGGGAGCTGTTTTTT	CASSPPSGAPGELFF
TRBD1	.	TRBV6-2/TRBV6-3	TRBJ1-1	TGTGCCAGCAGTGGACAGGGGCCTGAAGCTTTCTTT	CASSGQGPEAFF
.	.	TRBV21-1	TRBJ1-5	TGTGCCAGCAGCACCTCAGGGGGGCACGGGCGGCCCCAGCATTTT	CASSTSGGHGRPQHF
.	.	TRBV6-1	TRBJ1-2	TGTGCCAGCAGTGAAGGATCGGGGCAGGGGACCGGTGGCTACACCTTC	CASSEGSGQGTGGYTF
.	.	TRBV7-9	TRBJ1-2	TGTGCCATCGACGACAGCAACTATGGCTACACCTTC	CAIDDSNYGYTF
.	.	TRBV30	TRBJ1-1	TGTGCCTCCGTCCGGACAGAAGCTTTCTTT	CASVRTEAFF
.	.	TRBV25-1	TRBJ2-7	TGTGCCAGCAGCCGGGACACCTCCTACGAGCAGTACTTC	CASSRDTSYEQYF
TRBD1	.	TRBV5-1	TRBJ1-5	TGCGCCAGCAGCAGGGACGGGACAGACCATCAGCCCCAGCATTTT	CASSRDGTDHQPQHF
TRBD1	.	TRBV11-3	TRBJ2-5	TGTGCCAGCAGCTTCGGACAGGGGGACGCTGAGACCCAGTACTTC	CASSFGQGDAETQYF
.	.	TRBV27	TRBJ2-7	TGTGCCAGCAGTTTCACAGGCGCCCTGGGGGAGCAGTACTTC	CASSFTGALGEQYF
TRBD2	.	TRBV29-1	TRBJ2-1	TGCAGCGCTAGACACGGGACTAGCGGATACAATGAGCAGTTCTTC	CSARHGTSGYNEQFF
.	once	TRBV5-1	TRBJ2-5	TGCGCCAGCAGCTTAACCCCAGCGGGCCTCCAAGAGACCCAGTACTTC	CASSLTPAGLQETQYF
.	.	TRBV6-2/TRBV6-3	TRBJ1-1	TGTGCCAGCAGTTTACAACCGGGGGGCACTGAAGCTTTCTTT	CASSLQPGGTEAFF
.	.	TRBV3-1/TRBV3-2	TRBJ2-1	TGTGCCAGCAGCCTACTAGGCCAGCCGGCCAATGAGCAGTTCTTC	CASSLLGQPANEQFF
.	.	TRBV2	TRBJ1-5	TGTGCCAGCAGTCCAACTCGGGGAGATCAGCCCCAGCATTTT	CASSPTRGDQPQHF
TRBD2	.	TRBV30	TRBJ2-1	TGTGCCTGGACTAGCGGTTTGAGCTCCTACAATGAGCAGTTCTTC	CAWTSGLSSYNEQFF
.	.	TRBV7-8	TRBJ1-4	TGTGCCAGCAGCCCACCCACAGGAGGGAGTGAAAAACTGTTTTTT	CASSPPTGGSEKLFF
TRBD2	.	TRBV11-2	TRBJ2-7	TGTGCCAGCAGCCCTCCAGGACTAGCGGGAGTGAGAGAGCAGTACTTC	CASSPPGLAGVREQYF
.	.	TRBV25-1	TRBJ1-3	TGTGCCAGCAGTACCCCACGCGGCTCTGGAAACACCATATATTTT	CASSTPRGSGNTIYF
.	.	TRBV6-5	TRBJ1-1	TGTGCCAGCAGTTATAATCCCCCAGAGAACACTGAAGCTTTCTTT	CASSYNPPENTEAFF